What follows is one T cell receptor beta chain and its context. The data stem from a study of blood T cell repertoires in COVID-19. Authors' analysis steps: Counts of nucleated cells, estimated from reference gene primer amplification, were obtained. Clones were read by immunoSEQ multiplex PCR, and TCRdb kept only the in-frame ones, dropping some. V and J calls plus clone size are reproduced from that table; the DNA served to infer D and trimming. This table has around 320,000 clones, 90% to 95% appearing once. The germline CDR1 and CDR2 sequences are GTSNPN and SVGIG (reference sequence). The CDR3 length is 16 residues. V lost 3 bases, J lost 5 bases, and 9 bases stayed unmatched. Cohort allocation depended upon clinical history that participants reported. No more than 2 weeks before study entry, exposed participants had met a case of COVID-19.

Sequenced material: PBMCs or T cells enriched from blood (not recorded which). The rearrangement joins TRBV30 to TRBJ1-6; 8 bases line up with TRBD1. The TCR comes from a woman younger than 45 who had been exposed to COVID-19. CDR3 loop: CAWRGRRGPDNSPLHF. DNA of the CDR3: TGTGCCTGGAGAGGCCGCAGGGGGCCCGATAATTCACCCCTCCACTTT.